This entry concerns a single T cell receptor (beta chain). Its antigen is not known. The sample comes from a study of T cell repertoires in cytomegalovirus infection. Study at large: Selection of CMV epitopes for the study included recently identified HLA-C-restricted and well-studied HLA-B-restricted ones.

The V gene's germline CDR1 is SGHRS and CDR2 YFSETQ. Deletions cut 4 bases from V and 0 bases from J, with 14 bases between. The CDR3 is 16 residues long. TCRdb redid the calling of the reads with MiXCR, one entry per CDR3 protein. The repertoire holds approximately 300,000 distinct CDR3 sequences, with roughly 25% as singletons. The starting material was cultured PBMCs, obtained from culture after CMV antigen stimulation. V usage is TRBV5-1 and J usage is TRBJ2-1; D unclear. This clonotype was obtained from a human donor in good health (CMV status not recorded). Some clones in this sample may be carry-over from other donors' samples. For the CDR3, the DNA is TGCGCCAGCAGCCTCCCTGAACCAATCTCCTACAATGAGCAGTTCTTC. Translation: CASSLPEPISYNEQFF.